This T cell receptor beta chain was recovered during a study of glioma-infiltrating T cells. Study-wide points: Non-neoplastic patients had below-expected tissue-blood divergence, while all gliomas exceeded expectation.

The iRepertoire nested amplicon-rescue multiplex PCR amplified TCR alpha and beta CDR3s from RNA. TCRdb re-called the multiplex PCR reads with MiXCR, one entry per CDR3 protein. The profile covers more than 110,000 distinct CDR3 sequences, with about 39% appearing a single time and roughly 20% taken by the ten largest. As for this clonotype: No antigen is known for it.

V dropped 4 bases and J dropped 8; count of bases not matched to a gene: 9. The CDR3 consists of 16 residues. Germline CDR1 is MNHEY and CDR2 is SMNVEV (reference sequence). The sequence derives from a human donor with low-grade glioma or glioblastoma, undergoing nonglioma brain surgery, or in good health (not recorded which). The V and J genes are TRBV27 and TRBJ2-1; 12 bases agree with TRBD2. The specimen sequenced was glioma tissue, nonneoplastic brain tissue, or PBMCs (not recorded which). The CDR3 nucleotides read TGTGCCAGCAGTTCCCCTCTAGCGGGAGGGCTGGATGAGCAGTTCTTC. It specifies CASSSPLAGGLDEQFF.